The 7 T cell receptor beta chains below were found in one sample sequenced in a study of post-analysis software for immune sequencing data. For these TCRs, the target antigens are not known. General study findings and limits: Patients showed TRBV5-6, TRBV5-1 and TRBV20-1 among four to six TRBV segments more frequent than in controls.

cDNA libraries for TCR beta contained unique molecular identifiers. One entry per CDR3 protein, called by TCRdb with MiXCR from the PCR reads. The table lists about 260,000 distinct CDR3 sequences, 35% to 45% of them singletons. The sequencing input was blood. Receptors originate from a girl between 10 and 17 years old with multiple sclerosis.

Comment on this clonotype: A much larger clone differs from this one at a single base, so this may be a read error. The V and J genes are TRBV6-2 or TRBV6-3 and TRBJ2-7; D might be TRBD2 (6 bases). Germline V gene sequence: CDR1 MNHEY, CDR2 SVGEGT. The CDR3 sequence is 16 residues long. Trimming stripped 5 bases from V and 5 bases from J, with 22 bases between. CDR3 DNA sequence: TGTGCCAGCAGTCCGGGACGAGCGGCGGGGCCCCACGAGCAGTACTTC. It translates to CASSPGRAAGPHEQYF.

The rearrangement uses TRBV5-1 and TRBJ1-1; no clear D gene. V dropped 1 base and J dropped 1 base, with 8 bases sitting between them. The CDR3 totals 14 residues. CDR1 and CDR2 (germline): SGHRS, YFSETQ. CDR3 loop: CASSLQQQNTEAFF. The CDR3 coding sequence is TGCGCCAGCAGCTTGCAACAGCAGAACACTGAAGCTTTCTTT. Based on the CDR3 plus reference TRBV5-1 and TRBJ1-1, the full variable domain is KAGVTQTPRYLIKTRGQQVTLSCSPISGHRSVSWYQQTPGQGLQFLFEYFSETQRNKGNFPGRFSGRQFSNSRSEMNVSTLELGDSALYLCASSLQQQNTEAFFGQGTRLTVV.

The chain combines TRBV30 with TRBJ2-3, with D possibly TRBD2 on 6 matching bases. Trimming took 0 bases from V and 6 from J, leaving 16 bases between them. Germline values: CDR1 GTSNPN, CDR2 SVGIG (reference sequence). The CDR3 runs to 15 residues. The CDR3 DNA follows: TGTGCCTGGAGTGTTATCGGGGGATGGCACGATACGCAGTATTTT. Translated: CAWSVIGGWHDTQYF. The full variable domain, in which reference TRBV30 and TRBJ2-3 provide the parts outside the CDR3, is SQTIHQWPATLVQPVGSPLSLECTVEGTSNPNLYWYRQAAGRGLQLLFYSVGIGQISSEVPQNLSASRPQDRQFILSSKKLLLSDSGFYLCAWSVIGGWHDTQYFGPGTRLTVL.

In its sample, this clonotype was seen many times. The V call is TRBV12-3 or TRBV12-4, the J call TRBJ1-5, with D possibly matching TRBD1 (5 bases). The V end lost 6 bases, the J end lost 2 bases, and 11 bases lay between the germline ends. The CDR3 runs 14 residues. CDR3 DNA sequence: TGTGCCAGCAGACCTCCGGGGGGCAATCAGCCCCAGCATTTT. Its translation is CASRPPGGNQPQHF.

This clonotype was seen at least ten times. This sequence joins TRBV12-3 or TRBV12-4 and TRBJ2-1; D gene ambiguous. Trimming stripped 2 bases from V and 4 bases from J, with 9 bases between. The CDR3 spans 14 residues. The CDR3 here is CASSLQVYYNEQFF. In DNA form, the CDR3 reads TGTGCCAGCAGTTTACAGGTTTATTACAATGAGCAGTTCTTC.

This clonotype was counted many times. The rearrangement uses TRBV12-3 or TRBV12-4 and TRBJ2-2; D remains ambiguous. This CDR3 contains 12 residues. V was clipped by 0 bases and J by 13 bases, with 9 bases between them. The CDR3 nucleotides read TGTGCCAGCAGTTTAGCGGCGGTGGGGCTGTTTTTT. It specifies CASSLAAVGLFF.

The chain joins TRBV7-2 to TRBJ1-2, with D hard to call. Germline V gene sequence: CDR1 SGHTA, CDR2 FQGNSA. The CDR3 is 13 residues long. V lost 2 bases to trimming and J lost 8 bases, with 12 bases between them. The CDR3 DNA sequence: TGTGCCAGCAGCTTAAGCCGGGCCCACGGCTACACCTTC. This codes for CASSLSRAHGYTF.